A single sample gave rise to the 4 T cell receptor beta chains below, sequenced in a study of cytomegalovirus exposure and HLA in healthy donors. It was with 60 Vbeta and 13 Jbeta primers that the PCR ran. The data were produced by immunoSEQ multiplex PCR, yet TCRdb's version contains in-frame clones alone and is incomplete. The sample includes some 120,000 clones, around 70% of them seen just once. The sample taken for sequencing was PBMCs. The receptors originated from a man between 40 and 49 years old in good health and CMV-seropositive.

On this clone itself: Germline and junction disagree at one end, which may indicate a read error. The same CDR3 also results from other DNA sequences found in this sample. The J gene is TRBJ2-2, the V gene TRBV19; 15 bases line up with TRBD2. This CDR3 has 18 residues. Germline V gene data show CDR1 as LNHDA and CDR2 as SQIVND (reference sequence). As DNA, the CDR3 is TGTGCCAGTAGTATAGTCGGACTAGCGGGAGGGAGCACCGGGGAACTGTTTTTT. Encoded protein: CASSIVGLAGGSTGELFF.

V and J are TRBV28 and TRBJ2-7; 8 nucleotides line up with TRBD1. The CDR3 loop spans 13 amino acids. Looked up from germline, CDR1 is MDHEN and CDR2 is SYDVKM. The J segment lost 7 bases and the V segment lost 6 bases, leaving 8 bases of the junction unmatched. The CDR3 bases are TGTGCCAGCAGCGAAGCAGGGGGCGGTGAGCAGTACTTC. This sequence encodes CASSEAGGGEQYF.

The V and J genes are TRBV5-6 and TRBJ1-3, with 7 bases matching TRBD1. V shed 4 bases, J shed 4 bases, and the junction held 5 bases outside the gene matches. Germline V gives CDR1 SGHDT, CDR2 YYEEEE. This CDR3 has 14 amino acids. DNA for the CDR3: TGTGCCAGCAGCATCACAGGGGCGGGAAACACCATATATTTT. Translating gives CASSITGAGNTIYF.

The chain recombines TRBV7-9 with TRBJ2-1; 8 bases fit TRBD2. This CDR3 has 15 amino acids. Trimming at V came to 5 bases and at J to 6 bases, leaving 9 bases not matched to a gene. Germline values: CDR1 SEHNR, CDR2 FQNEAQ (reference sequence). CDR3 sequence reads: CASSPPSGGPNEQFF. In DNA form, the CDR3 reads TGTGCCAGCAGCCCCCCCTCGGGGGGGCCCAATGAGCAGTTCTTC.